The TCR beta chain described here comes from a study of T cells after yellow fever vaccination. About the research overall: Those fractions that held only low numbers of cells were prepared using the SMART-Seq v4 Ultra Low Input RNA kit. General observations from the study: A large majority of primary-vaccination clones showed up again after the booster (just under 97% CD4, about 90% CD8). FACS-sorted repertoires could harbor abundant contaminating bulk-population clonotypes.

The trim removed 2 bases at V and 4 bases at J, leaving 4 bases unmatched. Germline values: CDR1 MNHEY, CDR2 SVGAGI. The CDR3 extends over 14 amino acids. TCRdb ran MiXCR on the 5' RACE reads and lists one entry per CDR3 protein. This sample has fewer than 100,000 distinct CDR3 sequences, with under 7% found just once. A remark on this clonotype: Its specificity is not known.

The TCR originated in a man aged 18 to 30 who received the YFV17D yellow fever vaccine. This specimen was CD8+ T cells sorted from PBMCs, taken 10 days after the yellow fever booster vaccination. The chain has TRBV6-5 and TRBJ2-7, with 8 bases fitting TRBD2. The CDR3 nucleotides are TGTGCCAGCAGTTACGGACGGGGGGGGTACGAGCAGTACTTC. Amino acids: CASSYGRGGYEQYF.